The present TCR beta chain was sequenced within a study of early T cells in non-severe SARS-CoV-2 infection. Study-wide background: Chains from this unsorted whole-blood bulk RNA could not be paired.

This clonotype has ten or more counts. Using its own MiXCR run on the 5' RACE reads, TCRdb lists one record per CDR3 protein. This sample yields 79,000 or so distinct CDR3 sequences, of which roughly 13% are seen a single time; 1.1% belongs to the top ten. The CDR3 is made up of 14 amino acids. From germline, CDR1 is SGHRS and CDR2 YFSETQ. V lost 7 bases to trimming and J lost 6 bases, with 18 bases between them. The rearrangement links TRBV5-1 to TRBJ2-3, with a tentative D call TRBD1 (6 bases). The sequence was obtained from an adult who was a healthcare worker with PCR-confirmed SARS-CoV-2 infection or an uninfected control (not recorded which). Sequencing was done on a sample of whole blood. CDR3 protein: CASGRGQSDDTQYF. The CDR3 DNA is TGCGCCAGCGGGCGAGGACAGTCGGATGATACGCAGTATTTT.